A selection of T cell receptor beta chains follows, all from one sample in a study of synovial regulatory T cells in juvenile arthritis. TCRdb keeps only in-frame clones here, not all; method: immunoSEQ multiplex PCR. In all, the sample yields 9,700 or so clones. Sequenced: Treg cells from blood. The source is a donor aged 2-30 years with juvenile idiopathic arthritis. The CDR3 runs from the conserved cysteine through the conserved F or W. Fields, in order: CDR3 length, J gene, clone size, V gene, CDR3 protein. Expanded clones get a size class; other rows say once, few or many, or leave the size out.

length: 14; J: TRBJ1-5; size: NA; V: TRBV28; CDR3: CASSTPGRGGPQHF
length: 16; J: TRBJ2-2; size: NA; V: TRBV28; CDR3: CASGDTGTGIPGELFF
length: 13; J: TRBJ1-5; size: NA; V: TRBV10-3; CDR3: CAISVRQLGAQHF
length: 11; J: TRBJ1-1; size: NA; V: TRBV6-5; CDR3: CASSVGSGAFF
length: 14; J: TRBJ1-5; size: NA; V: TRBV2; CDR3: CASRGLNSNQPQHF
length: 16; J: TRBJ1-2; size: NA; V: TRBV6-4; CDR3: CASSGTGDRGVSGYTF
length: 18; J: TRBJ1-4; size: NA; V: TRBV18; CDR3: CASSPPHVPGAANEKLFF
length: 15; J: TRBJ1-5; size: NA; V: TRBV4-1; CDR3: CASSQGPGSHQPQHF
length: 15; J: TRBJ2-1; size: NA; V: TRBV5-4; CDR3: CASSLEGGSYNEQFF
length: 15; J: TRBJ1-4; size: NA; V: TRBV5-1; CDR3: CASSLGTARDEKLFF
length: 14; J: TRBJ1-6; size: medium-sized; V: TRBV4-3; CDR3: CASSQGDRFSPLHF
length: 17; J: TRBJ2-3; size: NA; V: TRBV5-4; CDR3: CASSLGRSGRYTDTQYF
length: 16; J: TRBJ1-3; size: NA; V: TRBV6-6; CDR3: CASSYAHGRDGNTIYF
length: 16; J: TRBJ1-6; size: NA; V: TRBV4-1; CDR3: CASSSAPREEHSPLHF
length: 12; J: TRBJ1-1; size: NA; V: TRBV29-1; CDR3: CSVEDGGIRAFF
length: 14; J: TRBJ2-7; size: NA; V: TRBV5-1; CDR3: CASSYRQGRGEQYF
length: 19; J: TRBJ2-5; size: NA; V: TRBV4-1; CDR3: CASSQGLAGAGGIGETQYF
length: 14; J: TRBJ2-7; size: NA; V: TRBV5-4; CDR3: CASTLDRSSHEQYF
length: 16; J: TRBJ2-7; size: NA; V: TRBV7-9; CDR3: CASSPWTGWDSSEQYF
length: 14; J: TRBJ1-5; size: NA; V: TRBV6-6; CDR3: CASSYSGDGQPQHF
length: 16; J: TRBJ1-1; size: medium-sized; V: TRBV5-4; CDR3: CASSLVPGGGVTEAFF
length: 16; J: TRBJ2-3; size: NA; V: TRBV7-6; CDR3: CASSHLPIAGTDTQYF
length: 16; J: TRBJ1-6; size: NA; V: TRBV7-2; CDR3: CASSGRGTNHNSPLHF
length: 14; J: TRBJ2-7; size: NA; V: TRBV6-5; CDR3: CASSLGQGDYEQYF
length: 15; J: TRBJ1-1; size: NA; V: TRBV4-1; CDR3: CASSQDPAVGTEAFF
length: 14; J: TRBJ2-7; size: NA; V: TRBV19; CDR3: CASSIGWDVYEQYF
length: 15; J: TRBJ2-1; size: NA; V: TRBV30; CDR3: CAWRFRGGTYNEQFF
length: 14; J: TRBJ2-5; size: NA; V: TRBV6-6; CDR3: CASLDAAGQETQYF
length: 16; J: TRBJ2-3; size: NA; V: TRBV27; CDR3: CASSLKLAGATGTQYF
length: 16; J: TRBJ1-5; size: NA; V: TRBV18; CDR3: CASSPAYTGGNQPQHF
length: 16; J: TRBJ2-7; size: medium-sized; V: TRBV5-4; CDR3: CASSLGPLTLIYEQYF
length: 13; J: TRBJ2-1; size: NA; V: TRBV4-3; CDR3: CASSQGLDNEQFF